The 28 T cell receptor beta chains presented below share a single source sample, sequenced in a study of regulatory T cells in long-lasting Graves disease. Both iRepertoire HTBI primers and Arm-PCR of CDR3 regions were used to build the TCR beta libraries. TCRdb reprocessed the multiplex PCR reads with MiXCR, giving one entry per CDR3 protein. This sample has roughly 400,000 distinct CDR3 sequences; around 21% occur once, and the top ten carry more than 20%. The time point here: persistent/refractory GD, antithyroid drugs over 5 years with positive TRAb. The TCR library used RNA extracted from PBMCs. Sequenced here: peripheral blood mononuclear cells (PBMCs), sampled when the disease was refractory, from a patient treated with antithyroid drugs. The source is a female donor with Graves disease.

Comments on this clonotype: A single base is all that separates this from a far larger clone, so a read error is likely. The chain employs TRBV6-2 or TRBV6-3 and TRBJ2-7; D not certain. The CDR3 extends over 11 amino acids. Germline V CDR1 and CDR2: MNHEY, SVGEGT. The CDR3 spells CASSRSCEQYF. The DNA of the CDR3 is TGTGCCAGCAGTCGCTCCTGCGAGCAGTACTTC.

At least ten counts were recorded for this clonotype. The CDR3 loop is CASSGTSGGDQETQYF. The CDR3 nucleotides read TGTGCCAGCAGTGGGACTAGCGGGGGGGACCAAGAGACCCAGTACTTC. The rearrangement uses TRBV2 and TRBJ2-5; TRBD2 matches 15 bases. The CDR3 totals 16 residues. The junction had 0 bases not matched to a gene; V was cut back by 4 bases and J by 0 bases. Per germline, CDR1 SNHLY and CDR2 FYNNEI. The complete variable domain, with remaining parts taken from reference TRBV2 and TRBJ2-5, reads EPEVTQTPSHQVTQMGQEVILRCVPISNHLYFYWYRQILGQKVEFLVSFYNNEISEKSEIFDDQFSVERPDGSNFTLKIRSTKLEDSAMYFCASSGTSGGDQETQYFGPGTRLLVL.

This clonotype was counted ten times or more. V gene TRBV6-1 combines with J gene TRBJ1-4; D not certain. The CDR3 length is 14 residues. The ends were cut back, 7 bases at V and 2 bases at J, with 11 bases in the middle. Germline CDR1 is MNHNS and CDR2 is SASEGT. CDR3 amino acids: CASNNDGTNEKLFF. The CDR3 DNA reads TGTGCCAGCAACAACGACGGGACTAATGAAAAACTGTTTTTT.

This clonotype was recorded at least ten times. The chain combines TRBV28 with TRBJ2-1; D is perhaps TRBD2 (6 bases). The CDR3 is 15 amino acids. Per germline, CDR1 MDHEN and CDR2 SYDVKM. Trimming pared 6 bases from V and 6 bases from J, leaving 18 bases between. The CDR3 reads CASSITGTFVNEQFF. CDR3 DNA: TGTGCCAGCAGCATCACCGGGACTTTCGTCAATGAGCAGTTCTTC.

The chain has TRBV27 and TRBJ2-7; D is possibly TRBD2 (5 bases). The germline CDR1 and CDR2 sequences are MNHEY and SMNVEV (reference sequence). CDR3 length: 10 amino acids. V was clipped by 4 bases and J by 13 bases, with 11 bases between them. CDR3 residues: CASSSPGDYF. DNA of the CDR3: TGTGCCAGCAGTTCCCCCGGGGATTACTTC.

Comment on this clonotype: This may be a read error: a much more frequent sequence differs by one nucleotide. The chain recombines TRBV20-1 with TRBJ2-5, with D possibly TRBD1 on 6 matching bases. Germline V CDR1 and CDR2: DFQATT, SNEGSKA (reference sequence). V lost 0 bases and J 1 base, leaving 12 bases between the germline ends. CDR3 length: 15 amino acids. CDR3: CSARDIGGVQETQYF. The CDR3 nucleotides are TGCAGTGCTAGAGATATAGGGGGTGTCCAAGAGACCCAGTACTTC.

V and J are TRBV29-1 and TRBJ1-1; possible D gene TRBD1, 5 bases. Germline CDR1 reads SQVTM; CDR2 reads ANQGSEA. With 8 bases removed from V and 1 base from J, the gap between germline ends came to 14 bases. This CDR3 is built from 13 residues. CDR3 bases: TGCAGCACCTCCAGGGCAGCGAACACTGAAGCTTTCTTT. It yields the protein CSTSRAANTEAFF. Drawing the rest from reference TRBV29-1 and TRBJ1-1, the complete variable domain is SAVISQKPSRDICQRGTSLTIQCQVDSQVTMMFWYRQQPGQSLTLIATANQGSEATYESGFVIDKFPISRPNLTFSTLTVSNMSPEDSSIYLCSTSRAANTEAFFGQGTRLTVV.

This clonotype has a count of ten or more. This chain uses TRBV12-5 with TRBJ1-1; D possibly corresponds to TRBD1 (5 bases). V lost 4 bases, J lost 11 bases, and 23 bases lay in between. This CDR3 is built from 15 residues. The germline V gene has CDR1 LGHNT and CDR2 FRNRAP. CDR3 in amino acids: CASGYGGERGDWAFF. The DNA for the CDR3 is TGTGCTAGTGGTTACGGCGGGGAGAGGGGCGACTGGGCTTTCTTT.

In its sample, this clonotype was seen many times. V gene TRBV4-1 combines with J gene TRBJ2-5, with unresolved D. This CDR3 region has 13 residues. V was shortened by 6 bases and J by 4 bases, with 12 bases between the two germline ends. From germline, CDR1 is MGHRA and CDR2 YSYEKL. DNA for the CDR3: TGCGCCAGCAGTCAAACGCTGGGAGAGACCCAGTACTTC. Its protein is CASSQTLGETQYF.

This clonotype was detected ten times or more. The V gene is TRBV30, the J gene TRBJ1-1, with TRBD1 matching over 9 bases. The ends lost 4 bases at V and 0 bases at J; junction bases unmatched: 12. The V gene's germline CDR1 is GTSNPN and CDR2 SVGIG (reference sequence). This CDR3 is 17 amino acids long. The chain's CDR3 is CAWTGAGTGWVNTEAFF. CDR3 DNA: TGTGCCTGGACCGGGGCTGGGACAGGGTGGGTGAACACTGAAGCTTTCTTT.

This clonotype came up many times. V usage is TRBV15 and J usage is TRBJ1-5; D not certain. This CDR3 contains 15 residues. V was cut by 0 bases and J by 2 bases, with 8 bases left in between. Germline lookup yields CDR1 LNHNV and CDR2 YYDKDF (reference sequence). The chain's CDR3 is CATSRDLERNQPQHF. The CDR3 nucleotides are TGTGCCACCAGCAGAGATTTAGAGCGCAATCAGCCCCAGCATTTT. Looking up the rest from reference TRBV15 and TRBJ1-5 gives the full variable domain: DAMVIQNPRYQVTQFGKPVTLSCSQTLNHNVMYWYQQKSSQAPKLLFHYYDKDFNNEADTPDNFQSRRPNTSFCFLDIRSPGLGDTAMYLCATSRDLERNQPQHFGDGTRLSIL.

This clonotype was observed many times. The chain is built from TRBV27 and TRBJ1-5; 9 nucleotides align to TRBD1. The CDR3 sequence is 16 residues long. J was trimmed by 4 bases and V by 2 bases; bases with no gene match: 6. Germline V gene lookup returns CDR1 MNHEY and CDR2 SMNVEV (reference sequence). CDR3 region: CASSLRPGTGNQPQHF. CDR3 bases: TGTGCCAGCAGTTTACGCCCCGGGACAGGGAATCAGCCCCAGCATTTT.

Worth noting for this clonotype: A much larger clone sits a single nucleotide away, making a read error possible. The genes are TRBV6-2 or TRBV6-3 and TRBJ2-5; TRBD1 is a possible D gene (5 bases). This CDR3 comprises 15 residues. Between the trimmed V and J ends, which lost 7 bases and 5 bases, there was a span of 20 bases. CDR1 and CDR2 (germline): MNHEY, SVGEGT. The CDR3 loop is CASTFDLTPGETQYF. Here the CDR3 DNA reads TGTGCCAGCACCTTCGACCTAACTCCAGGGGAGACCCAGTACTTC.

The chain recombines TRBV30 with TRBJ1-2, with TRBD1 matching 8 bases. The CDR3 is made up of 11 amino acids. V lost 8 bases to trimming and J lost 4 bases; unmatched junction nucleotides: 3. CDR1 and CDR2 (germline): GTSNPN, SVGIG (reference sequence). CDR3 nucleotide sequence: TGTGCCGCAGACAGGGGCTATGGCTACACCTTC. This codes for CAADRGYGYTF.

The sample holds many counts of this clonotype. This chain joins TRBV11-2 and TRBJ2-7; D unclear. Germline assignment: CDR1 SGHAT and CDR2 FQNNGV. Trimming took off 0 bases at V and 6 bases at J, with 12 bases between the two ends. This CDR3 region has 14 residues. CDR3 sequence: CASSLEWHTFEQYF. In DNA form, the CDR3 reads TGTGCCAGCAGCTTAGAGTGGCACACTTTCGAGCAGTACTTC. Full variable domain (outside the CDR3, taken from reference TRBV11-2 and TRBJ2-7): EAGVAQSPRYKIIEKRQSVAFWCNPISGHATLYWYQQILGQGPKLLIQFQNNGVVDDSQLPKDRFSAERLKGVDSTLKIQPAKLEDSAVYLCASSLEWHTFEQYFGPGTRLTVT.

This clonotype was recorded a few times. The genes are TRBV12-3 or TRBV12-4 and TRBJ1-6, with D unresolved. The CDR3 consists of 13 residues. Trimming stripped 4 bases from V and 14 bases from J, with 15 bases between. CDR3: CASSYSGPFALHF. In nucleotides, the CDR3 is TGTGCCAGCAGTTACTCAGGCCCGTTCGCCCTCCACTTT.

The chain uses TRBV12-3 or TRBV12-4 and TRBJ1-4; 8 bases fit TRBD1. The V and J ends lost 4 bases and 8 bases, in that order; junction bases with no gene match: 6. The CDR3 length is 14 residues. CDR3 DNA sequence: TGTGCCAGCAGTTCCCGGACAGGGAGGGAAAAACTGTTTTTT. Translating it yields CASSSRTGREKLFF.

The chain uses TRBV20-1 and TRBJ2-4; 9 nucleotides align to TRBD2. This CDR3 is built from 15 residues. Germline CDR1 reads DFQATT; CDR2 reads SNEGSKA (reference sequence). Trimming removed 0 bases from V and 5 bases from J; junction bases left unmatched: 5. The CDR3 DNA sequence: TGCAGTGCTAGAGAAAGACTAGCGGAACAAAACATTCAGTACTTC. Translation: CSARERLAEQNIQYF.

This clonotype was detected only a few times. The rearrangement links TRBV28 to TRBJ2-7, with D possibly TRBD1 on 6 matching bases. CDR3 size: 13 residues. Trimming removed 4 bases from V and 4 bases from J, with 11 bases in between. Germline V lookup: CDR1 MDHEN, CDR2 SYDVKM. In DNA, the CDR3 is TGTGCCAGCAGTTGGCAGGGGCATTACGAGCAGTACTTC. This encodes CASSWQGHYEQYF. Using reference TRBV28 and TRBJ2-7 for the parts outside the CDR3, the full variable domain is DVKVTQSSRYLVKRTGEKVFLECVQDMDHENMFWYRQDPGLGLRLIYFSYDVKMKEKGDIPEGYSVSREKKERFSLILESASTNQTSMYLCASSWQGHYEQYFGPGTRLTVT.

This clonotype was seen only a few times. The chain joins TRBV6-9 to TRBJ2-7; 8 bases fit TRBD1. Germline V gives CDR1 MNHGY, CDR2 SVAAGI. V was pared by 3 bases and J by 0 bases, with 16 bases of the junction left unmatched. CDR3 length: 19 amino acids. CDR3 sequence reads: CASSYSLLSRGLYSYEQYF. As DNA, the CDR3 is TGTGCCAGCAGTTACAGCTTATTATCCAGGGGGCTTTACTCCTACGAGCAGTACTTC.

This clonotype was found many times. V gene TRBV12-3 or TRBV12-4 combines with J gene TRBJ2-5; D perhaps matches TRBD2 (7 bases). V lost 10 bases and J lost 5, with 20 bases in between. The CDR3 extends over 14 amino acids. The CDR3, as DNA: TGTGCCATCCAATCCGCCGGGGGGCGGGAGACCCAGTACTTC. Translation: CAIQSAGGRETQYF.

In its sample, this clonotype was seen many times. The CDR3 here is CSAGVGAESAYEQYF. CDR3 coding DNA: TGCAGTGCTGGGGTTGGAGCGGAGTCGGCCTACGAGCAGTACTTC. The chain recombines TRBV20-1 with TRBJ2-7; a possible D gene is TRBD2 (5 bases). The length of the CDR3 is 15 residues. Per the germline V gene, CDR1 is DFQATT and CDR2 is SNEGSKA (reference sequence). Between the trimmed V and J ends, which lost 5 bases and 2 bases, there was a span of 19 bases.

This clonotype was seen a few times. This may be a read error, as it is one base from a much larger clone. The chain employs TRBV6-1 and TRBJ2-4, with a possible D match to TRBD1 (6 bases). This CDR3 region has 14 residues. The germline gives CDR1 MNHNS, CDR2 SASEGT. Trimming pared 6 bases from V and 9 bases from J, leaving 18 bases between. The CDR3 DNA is TGTGCCAGCAGAACGGGACAAAAGAGACGCATTCAGTACTTC. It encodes CASRTGQKRRIQYF.

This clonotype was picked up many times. The chain's CDR3 is CATSRAISGSYEQFF. The CDR3 DNA follows: TGTGCCACCAGCAGAGCGATTAGCGGGAGCTATGAGCAGTTCTTC. The chain uses TRBV15 and TRBJ2-1; 9 bases fit TRBD2. The V segment lost 1 base and the J segment 8 bases; nucleotides outside the gene matches: 6. CDR1 is LNHNV and CDR2 is YYDKDF in the germline V gene (reference sequence). The CDR3 covers 15 residues. The full variable domain, in which reference TRBV15 and TRBJ2-1 provide the parts outside the CDR3, is DAMVIQNPRYQVTQFGKPVTLSCSQTLNHNVMYWYQQKSSQAPKLLFHYYDKDFNNEADTPDNFQSRRPNTSFCFLDIRSPGLGDTAMYLCATSRAISGSYEQFFGPGTRLTVL.

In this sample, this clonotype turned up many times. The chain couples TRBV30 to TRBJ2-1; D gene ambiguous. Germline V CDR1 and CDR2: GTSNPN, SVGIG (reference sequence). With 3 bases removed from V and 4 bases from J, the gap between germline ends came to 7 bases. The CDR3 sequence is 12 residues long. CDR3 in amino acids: CAWRGSYNEQFF. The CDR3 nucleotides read TGTGCCTGGAGAGGATCGTACAATGAGCAGTTCTTC.

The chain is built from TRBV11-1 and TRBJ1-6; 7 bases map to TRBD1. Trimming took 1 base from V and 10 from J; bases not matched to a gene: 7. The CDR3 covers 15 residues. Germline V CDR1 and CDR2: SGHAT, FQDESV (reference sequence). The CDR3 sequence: CASSLEGQSISPLHF. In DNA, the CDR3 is TGTGCCAGCAGCTTAGAGGGACAGAGTATCTCACCCCTCCACTTT. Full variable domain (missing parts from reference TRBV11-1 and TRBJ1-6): EAEVAQSPRYKITEKSQAVAFWCDPISGHATLYWYRQILGQGPELLVQFQDESVVDDSQLPKDRFSAERLKGVDSTLKIQPAELGDSAMYLCASSLEGQSISPLHFGNGTRLTVT.

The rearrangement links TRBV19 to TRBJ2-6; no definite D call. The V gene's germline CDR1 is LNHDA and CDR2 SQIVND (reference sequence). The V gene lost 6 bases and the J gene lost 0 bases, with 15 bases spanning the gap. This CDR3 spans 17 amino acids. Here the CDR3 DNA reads TGTGCCAGTAGCCCGCCGGGCCGAACCTCTGGGGCCAACGTCCTGACTTTC. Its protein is CASSPPGRTSGANVLTF.

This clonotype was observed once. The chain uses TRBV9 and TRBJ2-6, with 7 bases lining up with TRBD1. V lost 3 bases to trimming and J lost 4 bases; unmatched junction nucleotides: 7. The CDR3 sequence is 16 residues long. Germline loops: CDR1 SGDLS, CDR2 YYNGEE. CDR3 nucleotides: TGTGCCAGCAGCGACACGACAGGGTCCGGGGCCAACGTCCTGACTTTC. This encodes CASSDTTGSGANVLTF. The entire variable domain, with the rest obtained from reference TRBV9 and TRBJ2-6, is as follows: DSGVTQTPKHLITATGQRVTLRCSPRSGDLSVYWYQQSLDQGLQFLIQYYNGEERAKGNILERFSAQQFPDLHSELNLSSLELGDSALYFCASSDTTGSGANVLTFGAGSRLTVL.